The 9 T cell receptor beta chains reported below all come from one sample, sequenced in a study of lymphopenia after photon versus proton radiotherapy. Assay: immunoSEQ multiplex PCR; the TCRdb copy retains only in-frame clones and omits some. The sample contains around 59,000 clones, roughly 83% of which appear only once. The material sequenced was peripheral blood, taken from a patient treated with proton-based radiotherapy. The receptor source for this set is a man aged 55 to 70 with pancreatic cancer.

The chain uses TRBV11-3 and TRBJ2-1; TRBD2 is a possible D gene (7 bases). The CDR3 loop spans 14 amino acids. V was clipped by 3 bases and J by 10 bases, with 16 bases between them. Germline V gives CDR1 SGHNT, CDR2 YENEEA. The CDR3 loop is CASSFPWGGGEQFF. The CDR3 DNA follows: TGTGCCAGCAGCTTCCCCTGGGGGGGCGGGGAGCAGTTCTTC.

The rearrangement joins TRBV19 to TRBJ1-2, with D possibly matching TRBD1 (6 bases). CDR1 LNHDA and CDR2 SQIVND come from the germline V gene (reference sequence). This CDR3 spans 14 amino acids. V was shortened by 8 bases and J by 0 bases, with 13 bases between the two germline ends. The CDR3 DNA reads TGTGCCAGTGGACGGACAGATTCTAACTATGGCTACACCTTC. Protein product: CASGRTDSNYGYTF.

This chain uses TRBV30 with TRBJ2-7, with TRBD1 identical over 8 bases. The junction had 7 bases not matched to a gene; V was cut back by 6 bases and J by 9 bases. The CDR3 is 11 amino acids. Germline values: CDR1 GTSNPN, CDR2 SVGIG (reference sequence). CDR3 DNA sequence: TGTGCCTGTGTACAGGGGGTTGGGCAGTACTTC. Protein sequence: CACVQGVGQYF.

The chain joins TRBV7-9 to TRBJ2-3; no clear D. Trimming stripped 5 bases from V and 2 bases from J, with 8 bases between. Germline CDR1 is SEHNR and CDR2 is FQNEAQ (reference sequence). CDR3 length: 13 residues. The CDR3: CASSLRLTDTQYF. The CDR3 DNA reads as TGTGCCAGCAGCCTAAGACTCACAGATACGCAGTATTTT.

The CDR3 reads CASSPDSLNYGYTF. Here the CDR3 DNA reads TGTGCCAGTAGTCCGGACAGCTTGAACTATGGCTACACCTTC. The chain uses TRBV19 and TRBJ1-2, with D possibly TRBD1 on 6 matching bases. The CDR3 extends over 14 amino acids. The V end lost 5 bases, the J end lost 2 bases, and 12 bases lay between the germline ends. Germline assignment: CDR1 LNHDA and CDR2 SQIVND (reference sequence).

V gene TRBV6-5 combines with J gene TRBJ1-1; no reliable D call. The germline CDR1 and CDR2 sequences are MNHEY and SVGAGI. Trimming left V 5 bases short and J 0 bases short, with 10 bases between. The CDR3 runs 14 residues. The CDR3 is CASSRRRMNTEAFF. CDR3 DNA: TGTGCCAGCAGTCGAAGACGGATGAACACTGAAGCTTTCTTT.

This chain joins TRBV29-1 and TRBJ1-1; weak D call: TRBD1 (5 bases). Germline loops: CDR1 SQVTM, CDR2 ANQGSEA. CDR3 length equals 15 residues. The V end lost 5 bases, the J end lost 0 bases, and 16 bases lay between the germline ends. The CDR3 sequence: CSVLQGIGMNTEAFF. The DNA of the CDR3 is TGCAGCGTTCTTCAGGGCATCGGGATGAACACTGAAGCTTTCTTT.

The J gene is TRBJ1-2, the V gene TRBV28; 8 nucleotides line up with TRBD1. J lost 6 bases, V lost 3 bases, and 6 bases had no gene match. Germline V lookup: CDR1 MDHEN, CDR2 SYDVKM. The CDR3 has 14 residues. CDR3 sequence reads: CASSLDRVRDGYTF. Written as DNA, the CDR3 is TGTGCCAGCAGTTTGGACAGGGTGCGGGATGGCTACACCTTC.

V and J are TRBV19 and TRBJ2-7; D unclear. CDR3 length: 14 residues. Germline CDR1 LNHDA, CDR2 SQIVND (reference sequence). Trimming cost V 4 bases and J 2 bases, with 12 bases left between them. CDR3: CASSRTERTYEQYF. Written as DNA, the CDR3 is TGTGCCAGTAGTAGAACGGAGCGAACCTACGAGCAGTACTTC. Supplemented by reference TRBV19 and TRBJ2-7, the full variable domain reads DGGITQSPKYLFRKEGQNVTLSCEQNLNHDAMYWYRQDPGQGLRLIYYSQIVNDFQKGDIAEGYSVSREKKESFPLTVTSAQKNPTAFYLCASSRTERTYEQYFGPGTRLTVT.